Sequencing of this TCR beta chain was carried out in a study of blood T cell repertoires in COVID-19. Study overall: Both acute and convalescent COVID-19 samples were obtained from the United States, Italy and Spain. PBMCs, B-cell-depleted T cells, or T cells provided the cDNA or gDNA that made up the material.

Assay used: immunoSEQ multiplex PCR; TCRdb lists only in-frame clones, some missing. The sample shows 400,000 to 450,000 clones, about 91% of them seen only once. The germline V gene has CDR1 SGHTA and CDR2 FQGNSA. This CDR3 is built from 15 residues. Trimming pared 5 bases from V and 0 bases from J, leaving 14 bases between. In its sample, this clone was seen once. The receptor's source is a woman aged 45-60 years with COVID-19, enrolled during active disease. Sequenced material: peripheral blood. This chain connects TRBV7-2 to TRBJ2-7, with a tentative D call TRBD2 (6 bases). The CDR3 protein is CASSPNGGSSYEQYF. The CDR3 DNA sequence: TGTGCCAGCAGCCCCAACGGGGGTTCCTCCTACGAGCAGTACTTC. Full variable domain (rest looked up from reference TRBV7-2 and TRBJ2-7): GAGVSQSPSNKVTEKGKDVELRCDPISGHTALYWYRQSLGQGLEFLIYFQGNSAPDKSGLPSDRFSAERTGGSVSTLTIQRTQQEDSAVYLCASSPNGGSSYEQYFGPGTRLTVT.